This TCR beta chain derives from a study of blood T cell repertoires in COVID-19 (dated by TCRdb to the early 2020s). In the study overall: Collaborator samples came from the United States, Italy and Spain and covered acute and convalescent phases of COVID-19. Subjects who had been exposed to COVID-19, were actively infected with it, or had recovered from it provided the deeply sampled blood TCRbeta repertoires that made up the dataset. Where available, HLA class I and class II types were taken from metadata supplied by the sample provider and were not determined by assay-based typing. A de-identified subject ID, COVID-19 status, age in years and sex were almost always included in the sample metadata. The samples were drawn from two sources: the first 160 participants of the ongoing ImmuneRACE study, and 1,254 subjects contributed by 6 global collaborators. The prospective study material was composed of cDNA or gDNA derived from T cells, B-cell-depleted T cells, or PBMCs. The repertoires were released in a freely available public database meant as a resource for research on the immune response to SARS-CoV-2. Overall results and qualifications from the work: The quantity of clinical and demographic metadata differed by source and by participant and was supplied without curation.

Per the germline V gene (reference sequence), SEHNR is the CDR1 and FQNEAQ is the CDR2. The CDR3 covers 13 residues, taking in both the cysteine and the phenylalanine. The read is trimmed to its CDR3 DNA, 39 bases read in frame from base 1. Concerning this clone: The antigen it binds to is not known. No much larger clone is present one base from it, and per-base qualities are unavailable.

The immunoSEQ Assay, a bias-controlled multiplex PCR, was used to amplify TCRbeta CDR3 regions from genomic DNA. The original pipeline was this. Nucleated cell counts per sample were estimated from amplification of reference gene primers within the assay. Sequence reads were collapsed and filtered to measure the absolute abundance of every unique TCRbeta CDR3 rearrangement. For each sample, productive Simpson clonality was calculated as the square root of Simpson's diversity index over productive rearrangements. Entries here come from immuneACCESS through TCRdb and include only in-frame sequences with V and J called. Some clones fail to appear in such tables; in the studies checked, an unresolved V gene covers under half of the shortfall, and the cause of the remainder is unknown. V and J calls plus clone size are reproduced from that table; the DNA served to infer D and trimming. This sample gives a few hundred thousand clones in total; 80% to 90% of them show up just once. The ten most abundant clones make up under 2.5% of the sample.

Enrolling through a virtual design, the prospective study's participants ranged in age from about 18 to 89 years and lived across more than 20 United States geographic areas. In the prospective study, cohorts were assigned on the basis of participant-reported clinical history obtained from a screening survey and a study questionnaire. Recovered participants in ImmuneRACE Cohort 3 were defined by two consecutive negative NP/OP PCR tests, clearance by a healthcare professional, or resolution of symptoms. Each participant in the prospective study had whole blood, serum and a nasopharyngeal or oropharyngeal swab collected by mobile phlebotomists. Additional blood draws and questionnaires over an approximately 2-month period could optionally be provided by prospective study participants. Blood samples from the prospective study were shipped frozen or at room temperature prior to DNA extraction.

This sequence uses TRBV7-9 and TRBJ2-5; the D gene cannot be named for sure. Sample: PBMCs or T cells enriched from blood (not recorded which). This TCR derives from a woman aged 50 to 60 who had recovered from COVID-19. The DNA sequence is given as TGTGCTAGCCTGAGAACTCCTCAAGAGACCCAGTACTTC. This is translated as CASLRTPQETQYF.